This passage covers 30 T cell receptor beta chains from one sample sequenced in a study of a mutant IDH1 vaccine in newly diagnosed glioma. Documented time point: baseline, week 1 (first vaccination visit). Noted treatment: pre-vaccination baseline after standard-of-care therapy. Libraries were prepared by immunoSEQ multiplex PCR; TCRdb keeps only in-frame clonotypes and omits some of them. The profile shows fewer than 40,000 clones, about 80% of them singletons. This specimen consisted of PBMCs, obtained from a glioma patient treated with radiotherapy, temozolomide or both. These receptors were collected from a man in his thirties or forties with glioma.

The chain recombines TRBV5-1 with TRBJ2-1; 11 bases map to TRBD2. Germline values: CDR1 SGHRS, CDR2 YFSETQ. The J segment lost 9 bases and the V segment lost 2 bases, leaving 4 bases of the junction unmatched. This CDR3 comprises 14 residues. The CDR3 coding sequence is TGCGCCAGCAGCTTTATAGCGGGAGGGACTGAGCAGTTCTTC. It yields the protein CASSFIAGGTEQFF.

This chain links TRBV18 with TRBJ1-4; a possible D gene is TRBD1 (6 bases). There are 14 residues in the CDR3. Per germline, CDR1 KGHSH and CDR2 LQKENI. Trimming pared 3 bases from V and 3 bases from J, leaving 8 bases between. CDR3 DNA: TGTGCCAGCTCACCCGGGGGCTCTAATGAAAAACTGTTTTTT. It is translated as CASSPGGSNEKLFF.

This clone turned up a few times. The chain is built from TRBV30 and TRBJ1-1, with unresolved D. This CDR3 has 14 amino acids. Looked up from germline, CDR1 is GTSNPN and CDR2 is SVGIG (reference sequence). The germline V and J ends were trimmed by 5 bases and 0 bases, with 13 bases remaining between them. The DNA for the CDR3 is TGTGCCTGGGGATCCCGGCGGATGAACACTGAAGCTTTCTTT. As protein: CAWGSRRMNTEAFF. The variable domain in full, completed from reference TRBV30 and TRBJ1-1, reads SQTIHQWPATLVQPVGSPLSLECTVEGTSNPNLYWYRQAAGRGLQLLFYSVGIGQISSEVPQNLSASRPQDRQFILSSKKLLLSDSGFYLCAWGSRRMNTEAFFGQGTRLTVV.

This chain joins TRBV30 and TRBJ1-2; a weak D match, TRBD1 (6 bases). The CDR3 is made up of 14 amino acids. V shed 2 bases and J shed 2 bases, with 12 bases lying between them. Germline values: CDR1 GTSNPN, CDR2 SVGIG (reference sequence). CDR3 DNA sequence: TGTGCCTGGAGTATTACAGGGCGAAACTATGGCTACACCTTC. Residues: CAWSITGRNYGYTF.

On this clone: Other DNA sequences from this sample encode an identical CDR3 as well. V is TRBV5-1 and J is TRBJ1-1, with no clear D. Trimming removed 0 bases at V and 2 bases at J, with 5 bases between. Germline lookup yields CDR1 SGHRS and CDR2 YFSETQ. This CDR3 region has 13 residues. CDR3 DNA sequence: TGCGCCAGCAGCTTGGATACAAACACTGAAGCTTTCTTT. Protein product: CASSLDTNTEAFF.

This clone was seen a handful of times. The chain recombines TRBV4-1 with TRBJ2-3, with TRBD2 matching over 9 bases. CDR1 is MGHRA and CDR2 is YSYEKL in the germline V gene. CDR3 length equals 17 residues. The V segment lost 1 base and the J segment 0 bases; nucleotides outside the gene matches: 5. The CDR3 coding sequence is TGCGCCAGCAGCCAAGTCCTAACTAGCGGGAGCACAGATACGCAGTATTTT. Translating it yields CASSQVLTSGSTDTQYF.

CDR3 protein: CASSVDREDEKLFF. For the CDR3, the DNA is TGTGCCAGCAGCGTCGACAGGGAGGATGAAAAACTGTTTTTT. V is TRBV7-2 and J is TRBJ1-4; 7 bases agree with TRBD1. The CDR3 sequence is 14 residues long. Per the germline V gene, CDR1 is SGHTA and CDR2 is FQGNSA. After removal of 5 bases from V and 6 bases from J, the junction contained 6 bases not matched to a gene.

As DNA, the CDR3 is TGTGCCACCGTAGCCGGCGTCAGGGCTTTCTTT. This translates into CATVAGVRAFF. This chain uses TRBV27 with TRBJ1-1, with D hard to call. Between the trimmed V and J ends, which lost 10 bases and 11 bases, there was a span of 17 bases. The CDR3 sequence is 11 residues long. Germline CDR1 MNHEY, CDR2 SMNVEV (reference sequence).

The rearrangement links TRBV28 to TRBJ2-4; no clear D. Trimming removed 5 bases from V and 1 base from J, with 12 bases in between. This CDR3 is built from 15 residues. Per germline, CDR1 MDHEN and CDR2 SYDVKM. The CDR3 bases are TGTGCCAGCAGTGTTCAAAGGGTGGCCAAAAACATTCAGTACTTC. Its protein is CASSVQRVAKNIQYF.

The genes are TRBV5-1 and TRBJ2-3; D is perhaps TRBD1 or TRBD2 (5 bases each). The germline V gene has CDR1 SGHRS and CDR2 YFSETQ. V dropped 4 bases and J dropped 2 bases, with 8 bases sitting between them. This CDR3 has 13 residues. The CDR3 region has the DNA TGCGCCAGCAGCGGGACCCCCACAGATACGCAGTATTTT. This encodes CASSGTPTDTQYF.

The chain uses TRBV9 and TRBJ1-2; 7 bases are a match to TRBD1. Germline V gene lookup returns CDR1 SGDLS and CDR2 YYNGEE. CDR3 length equals 18 residues. V dropped 0 bases and J dropped 1; count of bases not matched to a gene: 12. The CDR3 loop reads CASSVVATGDGDNYGYTF. DNA for the CDR3: TGTGCCAGCAGCGTAGTGGCAACAGGGGATGGCGATAACTATGGCTACACCTTC.

This sequence joins TRBV10-3 and TRBJ2-1, with 7 bases lining up with TRBD2. This CDR3 region has 13 residues. The V segment lost 11 bases and the J segment 7 bases; nucleotides outside the gene matches: 11. Germline assignment: CDR1 ENHRY and CDR2 SYGVKD. The CDR3 coding sequence is TGTGCCGCCAAGGGGAGCGGGGTGAATGAGCAGTTCTTC. Encoded protein: CAAKGSGVNEQFF.

J is TRBJ1-1 and V is TRBV2; 7 bases line up with TRBD1. The V and J ends lost 6 bases and 4 bases, in that order; junction bases with no gene match: 14. The CDR3 sequence is 16 residues long. Germline-derived CDR1 and CDR2 are SNHLY and FYNNEI. In nucleotides, the CDR3 is TGTGCCAGCAGACCCCGGGACAGCATGCCGGGCACTGAAGCTTTCTTT. The encoded protein is CASRPRDSMPGTEAFF.

The chain recombines TRBV27 with TRBJ1-4; 8 bases are shared with TRBD1. V shed 6 bases, J shed 8 bases, and the junction held 2 bases outside the gene matches. CDR1 MNHEY and CDR2 SMNVEV come from the germline V gene (reference sequence). The CDR3 covers 12 residues. The CDR3 DNA reads TGTGCCAGCAGGACAGGGGAGGAAAAACTGTTTTTT. It translates to CASRTGEEKLFF. Supplemented by reference TRBV27 and TRBJ1-4, the full variable domain reads EAQVTQNPRYLITVTGKKLTVTCSQNMNHEYMSWYRQDPGLGLRQIYYSMNVEVTDKGDVPEGYKVSRKEKRNFPLILESPSPNQTSLYFCASRTGEEKLFFGSGTQLSVL.

J is TRBJ2-2 and V is TRBV30, with 9 bases matching TRBD1. Germline V gene lookup returns CDR1 GTSNPN and CDR2 SVGIG (reference sequence). This CDR3 is built from 14 residues. J lost 8 bases, V lost 0 bases, and 4 bases had no gene match. CDR3 sequence reads: CAWSVGQGIGELFF. The CDR3 DNA is TGTGCCTGGAGTGTTGGACAGGGGATAGGGGAGCTGTTTTTT.

The rearrangement uses TRBV29-1 and TRBJ1-1; tentatively, D is TRBD1 (5 bases). The CDR3 has 12 amino acids. Trimming took 4 bases from V and 3 from J, leaving 9 bases between them. CDR1 and CDR2 from the germline V gene are SQVTM and ANQGSEA. CDR3 sequence: CSVGGRDTEAFF. For the CDR3, the DNA is TGCAGCGTTGGTGGCAGGGACACTGAAGCTTTCTTT.

J is TRBJ1-2 and V is TRBV30; D remains ambiguous. The CDR3 extends over 14 amino acids. Trimming pared 4 bases from V and 0 bases from J, leaving 12 bases between. CDR1 GTSNPN and CDR2 SVGIG come from the germline V gene (reference sequence). DNA for the CDR3: TGTGCCTGGACTAGGACCGAGACTAACTATGGCTACACCTTC. As protein: CAWTRTETNYGYTF.

J is TRBJ2-7 and V is TRBV4-1, with TRBD2 identical over 8 bases. Germline CDR1 is MGHRA and CDR2 is YSYEKL. CDR3 length: 15 amino acids. V shed 1 base and J 7 bases; nucleotides not matched to a gene: 9. CDR3 nucleotides: TGCGCCAGCAGCCAAGGGACTAGCCCTACTTCGGAGCAGTACTTC. Translation: CASSQGTSPTSEQYF.

As for this clone: Other DNA sequences within the sample encode an identical CDR3. The genes are TRBV14 and TRBJ1-5; D might be TRBD1 (6 bases). Germline V gives CDR1 SGHDN, CDR2 FVKESK. This CDR3 comprises 16 residues. The V end was cut by 1 base, the J end by 0 bases, with 10 bases between. This CDR3 is CASSQGTAYSNQPQHF. CDR3 sequence (DNA): TGTGCCAGCAGCCAAGGGACAGCCTATAGCAATCAGCCCCAGCATTTT.

The rearrangement links TRBV19 to TRBJ2-5; D uncertain. Germline values: CDR1 LNHDA, CDR2 SQIVND (reference sequence). Trimming shortened V by 5 bases and J by 4 bases, and 17 bases separated the two germline ends. CDR3 length: 15 amino acids. The CDR3 DNA reads TGTGCCAGTAGTTCCTGGACCGCAGACGGAGAGACCCAGTACTTC. Its protein is CASSSWTADGETQYF.

The chain couples TRBV10-3 to TRBJ1-1, with 7 bases aligning to TRBD1. This CDR3 comprises 14 residues. The J segment lost 0 bases and the V segment lost 11 bases, leaving 9 bases of the junction unmatched. CDR1 and CDR2 from the germline V gene are ENHRY and SYGVKD. The CDR3: CAVRTGGMNTEAFF. For the CDR3, the DNA is TGTGCCGTACGGACAGGCGGAATGAACACTGAAGCTTTCTTT.

The chain employs TRBV25-1 and TRBJ1-2, with D unresolved. V was trimmed by 2 bases and J by 3 bases, leaving 7 bases between them. Germline V gene data show CDR1 as MGHDK and CDR2 as SYGVNS. CDR3 size: 13 residues. CDR3 coding DNA: TGTGCCAGCAGTGAAAGGGCGGACTATGGCTACACCTTC. It yields the protein CASSERADYGYTF.

The chain has TRBV30 and TRBJ1-2; TRBD1 matches at 8 bases. The CDR3 covers 14 residues. CDR1 and CDR2 (germline): GTSNPN, SVGIG (reference sequence). The junction had 6 bases not matched to a gene; V was cut back by 2 bases and J by 4 bases. This chain's CDR3 is CAWSTTGVTYGYTF. CDR3 sequence (DNA): TGTGCCTGGAGTACGACAGGGGTTACCTATGGCTACACCTTC. Looking up the rest from reference TRBV30 and TRBJ1-2 gives the full variable domain: SQTIHQWPATLVQPVGSPLSLECTVEGTSNPNLYWYRQAAGRGLQLLFYSVGIGQISSEVPQNLSASRPQDRQFILSSKKLLLSDSGFYLCAWSTTGVTYGYTFGSGTRLTVV.

The count of this clone is one. V and J are TRBV28 and TRBJ2-7, with 9 bases that match TRBD2. The ends lost 5 bases at V and 11 bases at J; junction bases unmatched: 19. The CDR3 consists of 16 residues. Germline assignment: CDR1 MDHEN and CDR2 SYDVKM. The CDR3 nucleotides read TGTGCCAGCAGTCCCTATCGGAGGCTAGCGGGAACTTCGGAGTACTTC. This encodes CASSPYRRLAGTSEYF.

This clone was observed a few times. V is TRBV14 and J is TRBJ1-1; D not certain. Trimming took 5 bases from V and 3 from J, leaving 13 bases between them. CDR1 and CDR2 from the germline V gene are SGHDN and FVKESK. This CDR3 spans 14 amino acids. The DNA for the CDR3 is TGTGCCAGCAGCGTGAGTAGGTCTGACACTGAAGCTTTCTTT. Amino acid sequence: CASSVSRSDTEAFF.

This clone appeared a few times. The germline gene is not matched at one end of the junction; a read error may be the cause. This chain connects TRBV2 to TRBJ2-3, with 7 bases identical to TRBD2. The germline CDR1 and CDR2 sequences are SNHLY and FYNNEI. CDR3 size: 10 residues. CDR3 in DNA: TGTGCCAGCATATTAATCACGACTAGCTTT. Protein: CASILITTSF.

The chain employs TRBV7-2 and TRBJ2-1, with 9 bases lining up with TRBD2. This CDR3 is built from 15 residues. J was trimmed by 9 bases and V by 2 bases; bases with no gene match: 8. Germline V gives CDR1 SGHTA, CDR2 FQGNSA. CDR3 loop: CASSLSQRGVSEQFF. CDR3 nucleotide sequence: TGTGCCAGCAGCTTATCCCAGCGGGGGGTCTCTGAGCAGTTCTTC. Together with reference TRBV7-2 and TRBJ2-1, the CDR3 gives the full variable domain: GAGVSQSPSNKVTEKGKDVELRCDPISGHTALYWYRQSLGQGLEFLIYFQGNSAPDKSGLPSDRFSAERTGGSVSTLTIQRTQQEDSAVYLCASSLSQRGVSEQFFGPGTRLTVL.

The V call is TRBV7-3, the J call TRBJ2-7; D perhaps matches TRBD2 (5 bases). This CDR3 region has 14 residues. The V end was cut by 1 base, the J end by 6 bases, with 13 bases between. Germline-derived CDR1 and CDR2 are SGHTA and FQGTGA. Written as DNA, the CDR3 is TGTGCCAGCAGCTTAAACCGGGAAGGCGGCGAGCAGTACTTC. It translates to CASSLNREGGEQYF.

This clone was seen a handful of times. The chain recombines TRBV10-3 with TRBJ2-3; 9 bases align to TRBD1. The CDR3 length is 14 residues. The V gene end was trimmed by 9 bases and the J gene end by 2 bases; junction bases not matched to a gene: 6. The germline V gene has CDR1 ENHRY and CDR2 SYGVKD. The CDR3 here is CAMTGTGTTDTQYF. CDR3 in DNA: TGTGCCATGACGGGGACAGGGACCACAGATACGCAGTATTTT.

V usage is TRBV4-1 and J usage is TRBJ1-1; perhaps TRBD1 as D (5 bases). Per germline, CDR1 MGHRA and CDR2 YSYEKL. V was clipped by 8 bases and J by 6 bases, with 16 bases between them. The CDR3 has 13 residues. CDR3 amino acids: CASGIREGAEAFF. CDR3 DNA sequence: TGCGCCAGCGGCATCCGGGAAGGGGCTGAAGCTTTCTTT.